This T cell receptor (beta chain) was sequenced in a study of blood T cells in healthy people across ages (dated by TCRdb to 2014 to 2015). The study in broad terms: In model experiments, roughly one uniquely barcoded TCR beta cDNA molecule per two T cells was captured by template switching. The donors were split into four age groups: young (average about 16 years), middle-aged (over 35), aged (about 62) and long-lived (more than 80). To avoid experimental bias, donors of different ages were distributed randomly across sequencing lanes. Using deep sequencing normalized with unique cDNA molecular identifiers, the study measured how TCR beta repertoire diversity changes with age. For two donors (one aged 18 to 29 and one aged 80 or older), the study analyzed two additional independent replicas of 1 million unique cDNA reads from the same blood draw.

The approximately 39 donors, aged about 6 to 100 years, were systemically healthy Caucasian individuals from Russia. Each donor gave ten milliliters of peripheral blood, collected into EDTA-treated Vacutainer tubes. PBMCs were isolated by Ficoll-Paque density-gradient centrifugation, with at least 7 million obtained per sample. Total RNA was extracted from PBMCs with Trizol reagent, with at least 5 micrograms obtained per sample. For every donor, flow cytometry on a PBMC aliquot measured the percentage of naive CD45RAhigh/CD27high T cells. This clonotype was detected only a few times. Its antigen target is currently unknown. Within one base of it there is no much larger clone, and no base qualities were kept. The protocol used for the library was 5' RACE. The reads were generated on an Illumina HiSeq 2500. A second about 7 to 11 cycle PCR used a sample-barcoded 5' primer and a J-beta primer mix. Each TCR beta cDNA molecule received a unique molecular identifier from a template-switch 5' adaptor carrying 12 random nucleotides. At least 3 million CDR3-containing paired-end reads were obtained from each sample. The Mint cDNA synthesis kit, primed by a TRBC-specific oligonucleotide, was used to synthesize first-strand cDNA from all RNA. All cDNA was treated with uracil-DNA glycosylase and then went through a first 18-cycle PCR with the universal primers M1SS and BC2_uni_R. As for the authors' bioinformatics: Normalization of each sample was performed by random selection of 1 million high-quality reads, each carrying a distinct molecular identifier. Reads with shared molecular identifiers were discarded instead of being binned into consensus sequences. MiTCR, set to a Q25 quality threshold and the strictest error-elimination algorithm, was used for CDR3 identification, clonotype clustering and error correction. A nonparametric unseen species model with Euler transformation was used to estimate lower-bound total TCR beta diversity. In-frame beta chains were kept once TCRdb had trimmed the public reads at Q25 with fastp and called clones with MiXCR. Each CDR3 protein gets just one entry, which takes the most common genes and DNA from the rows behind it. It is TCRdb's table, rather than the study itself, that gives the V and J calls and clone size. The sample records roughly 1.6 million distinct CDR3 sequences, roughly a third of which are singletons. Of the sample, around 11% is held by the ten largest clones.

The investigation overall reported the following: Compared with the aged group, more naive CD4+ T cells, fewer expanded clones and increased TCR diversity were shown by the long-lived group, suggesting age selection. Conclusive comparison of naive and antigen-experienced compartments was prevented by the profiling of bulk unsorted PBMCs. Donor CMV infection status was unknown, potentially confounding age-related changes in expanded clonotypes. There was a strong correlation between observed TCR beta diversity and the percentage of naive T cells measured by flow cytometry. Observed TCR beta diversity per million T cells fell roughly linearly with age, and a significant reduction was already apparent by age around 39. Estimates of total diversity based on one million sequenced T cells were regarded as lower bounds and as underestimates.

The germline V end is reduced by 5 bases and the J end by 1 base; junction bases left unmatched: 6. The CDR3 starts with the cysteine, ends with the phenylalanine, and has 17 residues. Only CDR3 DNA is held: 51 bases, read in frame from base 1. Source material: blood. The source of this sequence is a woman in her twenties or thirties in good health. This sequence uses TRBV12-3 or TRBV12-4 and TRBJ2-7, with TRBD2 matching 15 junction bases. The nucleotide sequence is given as TGTGCCAGCAGTCTCCGGGGACTAGCGGGGGGTTCCTACGAGCAGTACTTC. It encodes CASSLRGLAGGSYEQYF.